These 24 T cell receptor beta chains originate from one sample sequenced in a study of T cells in Graves' hyperthyroidism and ophthalmopathy (dated by TCRdb to the late 2010s). Receptor libraries were prepared by multiplex PCR. The sample was run on an Illumina HiSeq 2000. The TCR beta CDR3 regions were amplified from RNA transcripts. A first-round RT-PCR of the TCR CDR3 used the HTBI primer set with the Qiagen OneStep RT-PCR kit. TCRdb trimmed the raw reads at Q25, called clones with MiXCR and kept productive beta chains. Each CDR3 protein gets just one entry, which takes the most common genes and DNA from the rows behind it. The sample records hundreds of thousands of distinct CDR3 sequences, 38% of which are singletons. The top ten hold over 8% of the sample. Sequenced input: blood. The receptors originated from a man aged 18 to 29 with Graves' hyperthyroidism.

This clonotype was recorded only once. V is TRBV2 and J is TRBJ1-5; a weak D match, TRBD1 (5 bases). Germline V CDR1 and CDR2: SNHLY, FYNNEI. The CDR3 consists of 13 residues. The ends were cut back, 8 bases at V and 2 bases at J, with 10 bases in the middle. The DNA for the CDR3 is TGTGCCAGCGGGGCTCAGGGCAATCAGCCCCAGCATTTT. This encodes CASGAQGNQPQHF.

This rearrangement joins TRBV7-8 to TRBJ2-7; TRBD2 matches at 7 bases. Trimming took 3 bases from V and 3 from J; bases not matched to a gene: 5. The CDR3 length is 14 residues. In germline, CDR1 is SGHVS, CDR2 FQNEAQ. CDR3 nucleotides: TGTGCCAGCAGCTTGGGACTATCCTACTACGAGCAGTACTTC. It specifies CASSLGLSYYEQYF.

This clonotype was observed many times. The chain employs TRBV7-3 and TRBJ2-6; D is uncertain. CDR3 length: 14 residues. V was pared by 5 bases and J by 0 bases, with 5 bases between. Per the germline V gene, CDR1 is SGHTA and CDR2 is FQGTGA. The CDR3 here is CASSPHSGANVLTF. The CDR3 region has the DNA TGTGCCAGCAGCCCCCACTCTGGGGCCAACGTCCTGACTTTC.

The chain has TRBV2 and TRBJ2-7; 7 bases map to TRBD1. V gave up 5 bases and J gave up 5 bases; unmatched junction bases: 6. In germline, CDR1 is SNHLY, CDR2 FYNNEI. The CDR3 runs to 13 residues. This chain's CDR3 is CASSSTGSNEQYF. CDR3 bases: TGTGCCAGCAGTTCGACAGGGAGCAACGAGCAGTACTTC.

This clonotype was seen ten or more times. This chain uses TRBV29-1 with TRBJ2-7, with 9 bases fitting TRBD1. This CDR3 contains 13 residues. Losses at the gene ends were 4 bases for V and 1 base for J; bases not matched to a gene: 2. From germline, CDR1 is SQVTM and CDR2 ANQGSEA. CDR3 in DNA: TGCAGCGTTGGGACAGGGGAGTCCTACGAGCAGTACTTC. Protein product: CSVGTGESYEQYF.

The chain couples TRBV20-1 to TRBJ2-7; D remains ambiguous. The CDR3 is 12 amino acids. CDR1 is DFQATT, CDR2 SNEGSKA, per germline (reference sequence). Trimming left V 0 bases short and J 9 bases short, with 12 bases between. CDR3 sequence (DNA): TGCAGTGCTAGAGAGGGCGACTCGCCGCAGTACTTC. Residues: CSAREGDSPQYF.

This clonotype was seen a handful of times. The chain couples TRBV7-3 to TRBJ2-2; no definite D call. Trimming shortened V by 1 base and J by 1 base, and 7 bases separated the two germline ends. The length of the CDR3 is 15 residues. The germline V gene has CDR1 SGHTA and CDR2 FQGTGA. The DNA of the CDR3 is TGTGCCAGCAGCTTAAGGGGTCGGAACACCGGGGAGCTGTTTTTT. Translated: CASSLRGRNTGELFF.

This clonotype was counted many times. The J gene is TRBJ2-7, the V gene TRBV10-3; D is unclear. The V gene's germline CDR1 is ENHRY and CDR2 SYGVKD. The CDR3 has 14 residues. V shed 0 bases and J shed 4 bases, with 10 bases lying between them. CDR3 nucleotide sequence: TGTGCCATCAGTGAGTCAAAAGGGCCGTACGAGCAGTACTTC. It translates to CAISESKGPYEQYF.

The CDR3 region has the DNA TGTGCCACCAGCACAGGGGCAACCAATCAGCCCCAGCATTTT. It encodes CATSTGATNQPQHF. The chain links TRBV15 to TRBJ1-5; TRBD1 is a possible D gene (6 bases). The CDR3 is made up of 14 amino acids. Trimming cost V 4 bases and J 3 bases, with 10 bases left between them. Germline assignment: CDR1 LNHNV and CDR2 YYDKDF (reference sequence).

The CDR3 is CASSHRQVAAAIYF. For the CDR3, the DNA is TGTGCCAGCAGCCACCGACAGGTTGCGGCCGCCATATATTTT. The chain uses TRBV14 and TRBJ1-3, with TRBD1 as a possible D gene (6 bases). The ends were cut back, 3 bases at V and 11 bases at J, with 17 bases in the middle. The CDR3 extends over 14 amino acids. Per the germline V gene, CDR1 is SGHDN and CDR2 is FVKESK.

CDR3 nucleotides: TGTGCCACCAGTGATCATGGACTGAGCACAGATACGCAGTATTTT. Encoded protein: CATSDHGLSTDTQYF. The chain couples TRBV24-1 to TRBJ2-3, with D possibly being TRBD2 (5 bases). V lost 3 bases and J 0 bases, leaving 9 bases between the germline ends. Germline CDR1 reads KGHDR; CDR2 reads SFDVKD. This CDR3 contains 15 residues.

This clonotype has just one count. V and J are TRBV11-2 and TRBJ2-5; D is possibly TRBD2 (5 bases). CDR3 size: 14 residues. The V end was cut by 7 bases, the J end by 5 bases, with 17 bases between. Germline-derived CDR1 and CDR2 are SGHAT and FQNNGV. CDR3 DNA sequence: TGTGCCAGCAACCGAGGGTTGACCGGGGAGACCCAGTACTTC. This gives the protein CASNRGLTGETQYF.

The gene calls are TRBV5-6 and TRBJ2-6; TRBD1 aligns across 8 bases. The CDR3 loop spans 17 amino acids. The V gene's germline CDR1 is SGHDT and CDR2 YYEEEE. The V and J ends lost 4 bases and 6 bases, in that order; junction bases with no gene match: 12. CDR3 loop: CASSTRDRRVVANVLTF. The DNA of the CDR3 is TGTGCCAGCAGCACACGGGACAGGAGGGTCGTGGCCAACGTCCTGACTTTC.

This clonotype was seen at least ten times. V and J are TRBV24-1 and TRBJ2-5; D remains unclear. The CDR3 covers 16 residues. Germline loops: CDR1 KGHDR, CDR2 SFDVKD. Trimming took 3 bases from V and 0 from J, leaving 13 bases between them. The CDR3 spells CATSDPTTGDQETQYF. For the CDR3, the DNA is TGTGCCACCAGTGATCCAACAACTGGAGACCAAGAGACCCAGTACTTC.

A few counts support this clonotype. J is TRBJ2-5 and V is TRBV6-1, with no clear D. CDR1 is MNHNS, CDR2 SASEGT, per germline. Trimming took off 4 bases at V and 2 bases at J, with 14 bases between the two ends. The CDR3 runs 15 residues. The DNA for the CDR3 is TGTGCCAGCAGTGCCCCCCCTCCTAGGCAAGAGACCCAGTACTTC. Encoded protein: CASSAPPPRQETQYF.

CDR3 nucleotides: TGTGCCAGCAGTTCCGCAGAGGTCACTGAAGCTTTCTTT. Translation gives CASSSAEVTEAFF. V is TRBV6-5 and J is TRBJ1-1, with D unresolved. Per the germline V gene, CDR1 is MNHEY and CDR2 is SVGAGI. Trimming left V 4 bases short and J 4 bases short, with 10 bases between. The CDR3 has 13 residues.

The J gene is TRBJ2-7, the V gene TRBV10-3; D is possibly TRBD1 or TRBD2 (5 bases each). Germline CDR1 is ENHRY and CDR2 is SYGVKD. The CDR3 has 15 amino acids. V was clipped by 2 bases and J by 0 bases, with 11 bases between them. The CDR3 sequence: CAISEDGTNSYEQYF. CDR3 nucleotides: TGTGCCATCAGTGAGGACGGGACGAACTCCTACGAGCAGTACTTC.

J is TRBJ1-1 and V is TRBV29-1; possible D gene TRBD1, 6 bases. CDR1 is SQVTM and CDR2 is ANQGSEA in the germline V gene. V was cut by 5 bases and J by 1 base, with 20 bases left in between. CDR3 length: 16 amino acids. The CDR3: CSVFRGGGGSNTEAFF. CDR3 nucleotides: TGCAGCGTTTTTCGTGGTGGGGGCGGGTCGAACACTGAAGCTTTCTTT.

The rearrangement links TRBV20-1 to TRBJ2-7; D may be TRBD2 (6 bases). The end of the DNA is better explained by TRBJ2-1, so the J call may be wrong. The CDR3 loop spans 13 amino acids. Germline V gene sequence: CDR1 DFQATT, CDR2 SNEGSKA (reference sequence). The CDR3 region has the DNA TGCAGTGTTTGGAGGGAGACCACGAATGAGCAGTTCTTC. Translating it yields CSVWRETTNEQFF.

There are a few counts of this clonotype. Compared with germline, one end of the junction differs, possibly owing to a read error. This chain links TRBV5-1 with TRBJ2-7, with 8 bases that match TRBD2. This CDR3 spans 14 amino acids. The germline V gene encodes CDR1 SGHRS and CDR2 YFSETQ. The DNA of the CDR3 is TGTGCCAGCAGCCCCTTTGGGGCGGGGGGTGAGCAGTACTTC. Translated: CASSPFGAGGEQYF.

The rearrangement links TRBV27 to TRBJ1-5; D unclear. CDR1 MNHEY and CDR2 SMNVEV come from the germline V gene (reference sequence). CDR3 length: 15 amino acids. V lost 3 bases and J 5 bases, leaving 14 bases between the germline ends. In nucleotides, the CDR3 is TGTGCCAGCAGTTTCCTTGGGCAGGAGGATCAGCCCCAGCATTTT. This codes for CASSFLGQEDQPQHF.

Concerning this clonotype: At one boundary the junction diverges from the germline segment, which might be a read error. The chain recombines TRBV7-2 with TRBJ1-4; TRBD1 matches 7 bases. CDR1 is SGHTA, CDR2 FQGNSA, per germline. The CDR3 totals 14 residues. The CDR3 region has the DNA TGTGCCAGCAGCTCGGGACAGCTGAATGGAAAACTGTTTTTT. It encodes CASSSGQLNGKLFF.

The chain is built from TRBV2 and TRBJ1-5, with D possibly being TRBD1 (6 bases). The CDR3 covers 13 residues. V lost 5 bases and J lost 7, with 12 bases in between. CDR1 and CDR2 (germline): SNHLY, FYNNEI. CDR3 in DNA: TGTGCCAGCAGTATCGGGACACAACAGCCCCAGCATTTT. It yields the protein CASSIGTQQPQHF.

J is TRBJ1-5 and V is TRBV6-1; 8 bases line up with TRBD1. Germline CDR1 reads MNHNS; CDR2 reads SASEGT. This CDR3 region has 15 residues. The trim removed 6 bases at V and 6 bases at J, leaving 10 bases unmatched. CDR3 amino acids: CASRSTGEGIQPQHF. The CDR3 nucleotides read TGTGCCAGCAGATCGACAGGGGAAGGGATTCAGCCCCAGCATTTT.